Shown below are 4 T cell receptor beta chains from a single sample sequenced in a study of blood T cell repertoires in COVID-19. Repertoires were generated with immunoSEQ multiplex PCR, while TCRdb's copy carries only in-frame clones and drops some. Of 45,000 to 60,000 clones in the sample, 85% to 90% were seen once. The sample consisted of peripheral blood. Receptors originate from a human donor in a cohort sampled during active COVID-19.

This sequence joins TRBV29-1 and TRBJ2-5; D perhaps matches TRBD1 (6 bases). The V end was cut by 2 bases, the J end by 6 bases, with 10 bases between. This CDR3 has 12 residues. Germline CDR1 SQVTM, CDR2 ANQGSEA. CDR3 in DNA: TGCAGCGTTGAAAAGGGACAACAGACCCAGTACTTC. Its protein is CSVEKGQQTQYF.

The gene calls are TRBV4-2 and TRBJ2-7, with D tentatively TRBD2 (5 bases). CDR1 and CDR2 (germline): LGHNA, YNFKEQ. This CDR3 comprises 15 residues. The ends were cut back, 1 base at V and 2 bases at J, with 12 bases in the middle. The CDR3 DNA follows: TGTGCCAGCAGCCAAGTTTCCGGGGTAACCTACGAGCAGTACTTC. Amino acids: CASSQVSGVTYEQYF.

V usage is TRBV6-5 and J usage is TRBJ2-1; 12 bases agree with TRBD2. CDR3 size: 14 residues. CDR1 and CDR2 from the germline V gene are MNHEY and SVGAGI. Losses at the gene ends were 6 bases for V and 6 bases for J; bases not matched to a gene: 3. In nucleotides, the CDR3 is TGTGCCAGCAGCCAGGGACTAGCGGGCAATGAGCAGTTCTTC. Translating gives CASSQGLAGNEQFF.

The chain is built from TRBV19 and TRBJ2-1, with 10 bases matching TRBD2. This CDR3 comprises 15 residues. Trimming cost V 4 bases and J 7 bases; bases outside gene matches: 7. The germline V gene encodes CDR1 LNHDA and CDR2 SQIVND (reference sequence). CDR3 bases: TGTGCCAGTAGTAAAGGCGGACTAGCGGCAAATGAGCAGTTCTTC. Protein sequence: CASSKGGLAANEQFF.